The 8 T cell receptor beta chains below all came from one sample that was sequenced in a study of control samples from healthy donors and cancer patients. Method: immunoSEQ multiplex PCR; TCRdb's copy keeps in-frame clones and lacks some. There are over 100,000 clones in the sample; about 87% occur only once, and 3% to 4% lies in the top ten. What was sequenced was blood. These receptors all come from a man aged 35 to 55 in good health.

This chain joins TRBV5-4 and TRBJ2-3; a possible D gene is TRBD1 (6 bases). The germline V gene has CDR1 SGHNT and CDR2 YYREEE (reference sequence). V was clipped by 4 bases and J by 3 bases, with 15 bases between them. The CDR3 contains 15 residues. CDR3 region: CASSVSGTQTDTQYF. The CDR3 DNA is TGTGCCAGCAGCGTATCCGGGACACAAACAGATACGCAGTATTTT.

This rearrangement joins TRBV21-1 to TRBJ1-1; TRBD1 reflects the table's D call only, with no check against the DNA. TRBV21-1 is tagged as a pseudogene. CDR3 length equals 13 residues. The CDR3 loop reads CASSTGQAGEAFF. Here the CDR3 DNA reads TGTGCCAGCAGCACGGGACAGGCTGGTGAAGCTTTCTTT.

This chain connects TRBV5-4 to TRBJ1-1, with 8 positions matching TRBD1. V lost 4 bases and J lost 4; bases outside the gene matches: 6. Germline assignment: CDR1 SGHNT and CDR2 YYREEE (reference sequence). The CDR3 has 14 residues. CDR3 nucleotides: TGTGCCAGCAGCCCTCAGGGGGCCCTCACTGAAGCTTTCTTT. Its protein product is CASSPQGALTEAFF.

This clone was seen once. The genes are TRBV6-5 and TRBJ2-3; no reliable D call. The V and J ends lost 3 bases and 5 bases respectively, with 12 bases between them. Germline CDR1 MNHEY, CDR2 SVGAGI. CDR3 length: 14 residues. This CDR3 is CASSYMDQGDTQYF. The DNA for the CDR3 is TGTGCCAGCAGTTATATGGACCAAGGAGATACGCAGTATTTT.

The CDR3 protein is CAISESGTGKGEAFF. CDR3 in DNA: TGTGCCATCAGTGAGTCGGGGACAGGGAAGGGTGAAGCTTTCTTT. The rearrangement joins TRBV10-3 to TRBJ1-1; 9 positions match TRBD1. The junction had 6 bases not matched to a gene; V was cut back by 0 bases and J by 7 bases. The CDR3 is made up of 15 amino acids. Germline CDR1 ENHRY, CDR2 SYGVKD.

Regarding this clone: Other DNA sequences in the same sample also yield this CDR3. V and J are TRBV6-2 or TRBV6-3 and TRBJ2-3, with 10 positions matching TRBD2. Germline CDR1 MNHEY, CDR2 SVGEGT. The CDR3 is 15 residues long. V lost 2 bases and J lost 2; bases outside the gene matches: 1. The CDR3 bases are TGTGCCAGCAGTTACAGCGGGGGGGCCACAGATACGCAGTATTTT. Translating gives CASSYSGGATDTQYF.

The genes are TRBV30 and TRBJ1-4, with 7 bases fitting TRBD1. CDR3 length: 15 residues. From germline, CDR1 is GTSNPN and CDR2 SVGIG (reference sequence). After removal of 0 bases from V and 8 bases from J, the junction contained 9 bases not matched to a gene. The CDR3 coding sequence is TGTGCCTGGAGTGTCGGACAGGCCGGGAGGGAAAAACTGTTTTTT. Translation: CAWSVGQAGREKLFF.

This clone showed up just a few times. The chain carries TRBV5-4 and TRBJ2-5, with 7 bases that match TRBD1. After removal of 3 bases from V and 4 bases from J, the junction contained 9 bases not matched to a gene. From germline, CDR1 is SGHNT and CDR2 YYREEE (reference sequence). CDR3 length: 15 residues. Written as DNA, the CDR3 is TGTGCCAGCAGCTCAGGACAGGCCTTACGAGAGACCCAGTACTTC. It is translated as CASSSGQALRETQYF. The full variable domain, rest sourced from reference TRBV5-4 and TRBJ2-5, is ETGVTQSPTHLIKTRGQQVTLRCSSQSGHNTVSWYQQALGQGPQFIFQYYREEENGRGNFPPRFSGLQFPNYSSELNVNALELDDSALYLCASSSGQALRETQYFGPGTRLLVL.